One sample yielded the 31 T cell receptor beta chains listed below, sequenced in a study of blood T cell repertoires in COVID-19. Only in-frame clones appear in the TCRdb table, and some are missing; sequencing was by immunoSEQ multiplex PCR. The sample holds approximately 190,000 clones, around 80% seen once. Sample: peripheral blood. The receptors were gathered from a woman aged 60-75 years with COVID-19, enrolled during active disease.

The chain is built from TRBV9 and TRBJ2-1, with D uncertain. The CDR3 consists of 13 residues. Germline-derived CDR1 and CDR2 are SGDLS and YYNGEE. V was pared by 2 bases and J by 7 bases, with 10 bases between. This CDR3 reads CASSVALPNEQFF. CDR3 DNA sequence: TGTGCCAGCAGCGTGGCCTTGCCAAATGAGCAGTTCTTC.

The chain links TRBV3-1 (or the pseudogene TRBV3-2) to TRBJ1-2; 8 nucleotides align to TRBD1. V lost 4 bases and J lost 5; bases outside the gene matches: 3. This CDR3 has 13 residues. Germline CDR1 reads LGHDT; CDR2 reads YNNKEL (reference sequence). CDR3 coding DNA: TGTGCCAGCAGCCTGGACAGGGAGTATGGCTACACCTTC. Translation gives CASSLDREYGYTF.

The CDR3 reads CASRRDMGNEQYV. CDR3 in DNA: TGTGCCAGCAGGAGGGACATGGGAAACGAGCAGTACGTC. The V and J genes are TRBV2 and TRBJ2-7, with a weak D call TRBD1 (6 bases). The V and J ends lost 6 bases and 5 bases respectively, with 14 bases between them. CDR1 is SNHLY, CDR2 FYNNEI, per germline. The CDR3 runs 13 residues.

The J gene is TRBJ1-4, the V gene TRBV5-1, with 9 positions matching TRBD1. Per germline, CDR1 SGHRS and CDR2 YFSETQ. The CDR3 totals 18 residues. Trimming removed 2 bases from V and 8 bases from J; junction bases left unmatched: 16. This CDR3 reads CASSLSAVAGQGREKLFF. For the CDR3, the DNA is TGCGCCAGCAGCTTATCAGCGGTCGCGGGACAGGGACGGGAAAAACTGTTTTTT. The whole variable domain, filled in from reference TRBV5-1 and TRBJ1-4, reads KAGVTQTPRYLIKTRGQQVTLSCSPISGHRSVSWYQQTPGQGLQFLFEYFSETQRNKGNFPGRFSGRQFSNSRSEMNVSTLELGDSALYLCASSLSAVAGQGREKLFFGSGTQLSVL.

As for this clone: A junction end diverges from the germline sequence, so it may reflect a read error. V is TRBV7-2 and J is TRBJ2-5; 10 bases agree with TRBD2. CDR1 is SGHTA and CDR2 is FQGNSA in the germline V gene. CDR3 length: 17 amino acids. The CDR3 loop reads CASSLAGASGGQVTQYF. The CDR3 DNA is TGTGCCAGCAGCTTAGCTGGGGCTAGCGGGGGCCAAGTGACCCAGTACTTC.

The chain links TRBV27 to TRBJ2-1, with D possibly being TRBD2 (6 bases). Germline V gives CDR1 MNHEY, CDR2 SMNVEV (reference sequence). V was pared by 3 bases and J by 6 bases, with 9 bases between. The CDR3 has 13 residues. CDR3 residues: CASSFRETNEQFF. The CDR3 bases are TGTGCCAGCAGTTTCCGGGAGACCAATGAGCAGTTCTTC.

The CDR3 sequence is CASLPGAAETQYF. Here the CDR3 DNA reads TGTGCCTCCCTCCCAGGGGCAGCAGAGACCCAGTACTTC. This chain uses TRBV30 with TRBJ2-5, with a tentative D call TRBD1 (6 bases). CDR1 and CDR2 (germline): GTSNPN, SVGIG (reference sequence). With 7 bases removed from V and 4 bases from J, the gap between germline ends came to 16 bases. The CDR3 totals 13 residues.

The chain recombines TRBV7-2 with TRBJ1-2; D is perhaps TRBD1 (6 bases). From germline, CDR1 is SGHTA and CDR2 FQGNSA. The V and J ends lost 4 bases and 5 bases respectively, with 17 bases between them. This CDR3 has 15 amino acids. In nucleotides, the CDR3 is TGTGCCAGCAGCTCTACACCCGCAGGGGTTTATGGCTACACCTTC. Amino acid sequence: CASSSTPAGVYGYTF.

The chain recombines TRBV4-2 with TRBJ1-4, with D possibly TRBD1 on 5 matching bases. The V and J ends lost 4 bases and 7 bases respectively, with 7 bases between them. CDR1 is LGHNA, CDR2 YNFKEQ, per germline. The CDR3 consists of 12 residues. CDR3 sequence reads: CASSPQGEKLFF. DNA for the CDR3: TGTGCCAGCAGCCCCCAGGGTGAAAAACTGTTTTTT.

This clone was seen a few times. This rearrangement joins TRBV19 to TRBJ2-3, with D possibly TRBD1 on 5 matching bases. Deletions cut 5 bases from V and 0 bases from J, with 9 bases between. Germline CDR1 LNHDA, CDR2 SQIVND (reference sequence). The CDR3 extends over 14 amino acids. The DNA for the CDR3 is TGTGCCAGTAGTTTCAGGGCTAGCACAGATACGCAGTATTTT. Protein product: CASSFRASTDTQYF.

The chain is built from TRBV24-1 and TRBJ2-5, with TRBD1 matching over 7 bases. The CDR3 length is 16 residues. V gave up 2 bases and J gave up 5 bases; unmatched junction bases: 10. Germline V gene sequence: CDR1 KGHDR, CDR2 SFDVKD. This CDR3 is CATSDSLGQWGETQYF. CDR3 DNA sequence: TGTGCCACCAGTGATTCCCTGGGACAGTGGGGGGAGACCCAGTACTTC.

This clone was recorded only once. The V gene is TRBV27, the J gene TRBJ1-1; D uncertain. The CDR3 length is 15 residues. Germline loops: CDR1 MNHEY, CDR2 SMNVEV (reference sequence). V was clipped by 1 base and J by 1 base, with 10 bases between them. The DNA of the CDR3 is TGTGCCAGCAGTTTATTTGCAGAACCGAACACTGAAGCTTTCTTT. This gives the protein CASSLFAEPNTEAFF.

V is TRBV28 and J is TRBJ2-1; TRBD2 matches 13 bases. This CDR3 contains 15 residues. The J segment lost 9 bases and the V segment lost 6 bases, leaving 8 bases of the junction unmatched. Germline V gene sequence: CDR1 MDHEN, CDR2 SYDVKM. The CDR3 region is CASRSTSGGAFEQFF. In DNA, the CDR3 is TGTGCCAGCAGATCTACTAGCGGGGGGGCCTTTGAGCAGTTCTTC.

The chain uses TRBV15 and TRBJ2-3, with 7 bases that match TRBD1. The V gene end was trimmed by 6 bases and the J gene end by 0 bases; junction bases not matched to a gene: 3. This CDR3 spans 14 amino acids. In germline, CDR1 is LNHNV, CDR2 YYDKDF (reference sequence). For the CDR3, the DNA is TGTGCCACCAGGACAGGGATCAGCACAGATACGCAGTATTTT. This gives the protein CATRTGISTDTQYF.

The chain employs TRBV7-2 and TRBJ2-3; D possibly corresponds to TRBD2 (6 bases). V lost 1 base and J 0 bases, leaving 14 bases between the germline ends. CDR3 length: 17 residues. The germline gives CDR1 SGHTA, CDR2 FQGNSA. The CDR3 coding sequence is TGTGCCAGCAGCTTAGTGGGGACTGTTTTCAGCACAGATACGCAGTATTTT. It codes for CASSLVGTVFSTDTQYF.

This chain connects TRBV24-1 to TRBJ2-1; 7 bases are a match to TRBD2. The CDR3 length is 17 residues. J was trimmed by 0 bases and V by 4 bases; bases with no gene match: 8. Germline V gives CDR1 KGHDR, CDR2 SFDVKD. CDR3 nucleotide sequence: TGTGCCACCAGTGACTCCTTGGGAGGGAGCTCCTACAATGAGCAGTTCTTC. Its protein is CATSDSLGGSSYNEQFF.

About this clone itself: The junction departs from the called germline gene at one end, perhaps through a read error. The chain carries TRBV7-7 and TRBJ2-5; 7 bases fit TRBD1. The CDR3 contains 15 residues. CDR1 and CDR2 from the germline V gene are SSHAT and FNYEAQ (reference sequence). The CDR3 is CASSLGTVAQETQYF. CDR3 bases: TGTGCTAGCAGCTTAGGGACAGTGGCGCAAGAGACCCAGTACTTC.

This rearrangement joins TRBV7-2 to TRBJ2-5, with 7 bases fitting TRBD1. Losses at the gene ends were 1 base for V and 4 bases for J; bases not matched to a gene: 6. CDR3 length equals 15 residues. Germline loops: CDR1 SGHTA, CDR2 FQGNSA. DNA for the CDR3: TGTGCCAGCAGCTTAGGAGGGGGCGCCTCAGAGACCCAGTACTTC. It specifies CASSLGGGASETQYF.

J is TRBJ1-4 and V is TRBV29-1; D remains ambiguous. V lost 5 bases, J lost 7 bases, and 5 bases lay in between. Germline assignment: CDR1 SQVTM and CDR2 ANQGSEA. CDR3 length: 10 amino acids. CDR3 amino acids: CSVRSEKLFF. CDR3 sequence (DNA): TGCAGCGTTCGGAGTGAAAAACTGTTTTTT.

The chain carries TRBV28 and TRBJ2-7, with 11 bases lining up with TRBD2. V lost 4 bases, J lost 4 bases, and 6 bases stayed unmatched. This CDR3 has 15 residues. CDR1 MDHEN and CDR2 SYDVKM come from the germline V gene. CDR3 sequence reads: CASSSPTSGSYEQYF. The CDR3 bases are TGTGCCAGCAGTTCCCCCACTAGCGGGAGTTACGAGCAGTACTTC.

This clone was seen a single time. J is TRBJ2-1 and V is TRBV7-2, with D uncertain. V lost 0 bases, J lost 9 bases, and 12 bases lay in between. Germline V gene data show CDR1 as SGHTA and CDR2 as FQGNSA. The CDR3 is 14 amino acids. CDR3 in DNA: TGTGCCAGCAGCTTAGCGCAGGTGAGAGCTGAGCAGTTCTTC. Encoded protein: CASSLAQVRAEQFF.

This clone was seen only a few times. CDR3 DNA: TGTGCCAGCAGCGCGACAGGGAGAAACTATGGCTACACCTTC. This encodes CASSATGRNYGYTF. The chain couples TRBV5-6 to TRBJ1-2, with 7 bases lining up with TRBD1. Trimming cost V 4 bases and J 2 bases; bases outside gene matches: 5. CDR1 is SGHDT and CDR2 is YYEEEE in the germline V gene. The CDR3 totals 14 residues.

In nucleotides, the CDR3 is TGCGCCAGCAGCTTCGAGGGGGCGGGGGGATCACCCCTCCACTTT. This codes for CASSFEGAGGSPLHF. J is TRBJ1-6 and V is TRBV5-1, with 7 bases that match TRBD1. CDR1 is SGHRS, CDR2 YFSETQ, per germline. V lost 2 bases, J lost 10 bases, and 9 bases stayed unmatched. The CDR3 is 15 residues long.

This chain joins TRBV12-1 and TRBJ2-1; the D call TRBD2 from the table was never checked on the DNA. TRBV12-1 corresponds to a pseudogene. This CDR3 is 13 amino acids long. The CDR3 bases are TGTGCCAGCACCTTTAGCGGGGGCAATGAGCAGTTCTTC. It is translated as CASTFSGGNEQFF.

This clone has only one observation. The V gene is TRBV5-6, the J gene TRBJ1-2; D is unclear. The V gene lost 4 bases and the J gene lost 4 bases, with 14 bases spanning the gap. CDR1 SGHDT and CDR2 YYEEEE come from the germline V gene. This CDR3 spans 14 amino acids. The CDR3: CASSTGIAPYGYTF. The CDR3 DNA reads TGTGCCAGCAGCACCGGCATAGCCCCCTATGGCTACACCTTC.

The chain uses TRBV21-1 and TRBJ2-6; TRBD1, the D gene given by the table, was not confirmed from the DNA. TRBV21-1 is recorded as a pseudogene. CDR3 length equals 20 residues. This CDR3 reads CASMVPKRDKTSSGANVLTF. DNA for the CDR3: TGTGCCAGCATGGTCCCCAAAAGGGACAAGACCAGCTCTGGGGCCAACGTCCTGACTTTC.

The rearrangement links TRBV5-1 to TRBJ1-1, with D perhaps TRBD1 (5 bases). Germline assignment: CDR1 SGHRS and CDR2 YFSETQ. The V and J ends lost 2 bases and 3 bases respectively, with 11 bases between them. The CDR3 spans 14 residues. The CDR3 is CASSLPRGDTEAFF. The DNA of the CDR3 is TGCGCCAGCAGCTTACCTCGGGGGGACACTGAAGCTTTCTTT.

This clone was seen a few times. The rearrangement links TRBV5-1 to TRBJ1-6, with 9 positions matching TRBD1. V shed 4 bases, J shed 8 bases, and the junction held 7 bases outside the gene matches. CDR1 and CDR2 (germline): SGHRS, YFSETQ. The CDR3 has 15 amino acids. CDR3 sequence reads: CASSGRQGVDSPLHF. The DNA of the CDR3 is TGCGCCAGCAGCGGAAGACAGGGGGTAGATTCACCCCTCCACTTT.

This clone was detected a few times. V usage is TRBV6-2 or TRBV6-3 and J usage is TRBJ2-1, with 8 bases aligning to TRBD1. After removal of 2 bases from V and 3 bases from J, the junction contained 6 bases not matched to a gene. The CDR3 has 16 residues. Germline V gene sequence: CDR1 MNHEY, CDR2 SVGEGT. Written as DNA, the CDR3 is TGTGCCAGCAGTTACCCCGGACAGGGTGACTACAATGAGCAGTTCTTC. Its protein product is CASSYPGQGDYNEQFF.

The chain is built from TRBV6-6 and TRBJ1-1, with 11 nucleotides matching TRBD1. Losses at the gene ends were 11 bases for V and 1 base for J; bases not matched to a gene: 3. Looked up from germline, CDR1 is MNHNY and CDR2 is SVGAGI (reference sequence). The CDR3 sequence is 13 residues long. This chain's CDR3 is CAGTGGRNTEAFF. CDR3 nucleotides: TGTGCCGGGACAGGGGGTAGGAACACTGAAGCTTTCTTT.

This chain links TRBV9 with TRBJ2-3; 11 bases fit TRBD2. CDR1 is SGDLS and CDR2 is YYNGEE in the germline V gene. V trimming: 3 bases; J trimming: 1 base; junction bases outside the gene matches: 7. This CDR3 has 17 amino acids. The DNA of the CDR3 is TGTGCCAGCAGCGCCCGCGCTAGCGGGAGGCGCACAGATACGCAGTATTTT. It is translated as CASSARASGRRTDTQYF.